Below, one T cell receptor beta chain is given with its context. The CDR3 loop spans 16 amino acids. Germline V gene data show CDR1 as SGHNT and CDR2 as YENEEA. The V and J ends lost 5 bases and 2 bases respectively, with 13 bases between them. TCRdb's table, derived via immunoSEQ multiplex PCR, lists solely in-frame clones and lacks some. The profile shows fewer than 35,000 clones, around 87% of them singletons. The data originate from a study of blood T cell repertoires in COVID-19. The V call is TRBV11-3, the J call TRBJ2-6, with D perhaps matching TRBD1 (6 bases). What was sequenced was peripheral blood. The origin of this receptor is a middle-aged man with active or convalescent COVID-19. CDR3 residues: CASSPSSGAGANVLTF. The CDR3, as DNA: TGTGCCAGCAGCCCAAGTTCAGGGGCTGGGGCCAACGTCCTGACTTTC.